This TCR beta chain is drawn from a study of T-cell reconstitution after alpha-beta-depleted transplantation in children. The CDR3 has 17 residues. Germline CDR1 reads SGDLS; CDR2 reads YYNGEE. The germline V and J ends were trimmed by 0 bases and 2 bases, with 17 bases remaining between them. Unique molecular identifiers featured in how the TCRbeta library was prepared. TCRdb processed the PCR reads anew with MiXCR; each CDR3 protein has one entry. The sample holds about 600,000 distinct CDR3 sequences; about 10% are singletons and the top ten take roughly 3.9%. This clonotype was counted many times.

The clonotype comes from a human donor who donated a stem cell graft to a child with acute myeloid leukemia. This rearrangement joins TRBV9 to TRBJ1-1, with D tentatively TRBD1 (5 bases). The sample here was PBMCs from the stem cell graft donor, taken from the stem cell graft. The CDR3 bases are TGTGCCAGCAGCGTAGTACCTTTTGACAGCCTTAACACTGAAGCTTTCTTT. Protein sequence: CASSVVPFDSLNTEAFF.